These 6 T cell receptor beta chains came from one sample sequenced in a study of response to subunit inactivated influenza vaccine. TCRdb re-called the RT-PCR reads through MiXCR, storing one row per CDR3 protein. The profile covers about 780,000 distinct CDR3 sequences, with approximately 18% appearing a single time and about a tenth taken by the ten largest. Sequenced material: PBMCs from blood, taken approximately 5 days after vaccination. The receptor set was obtained from a man aged 50 to 60 who received an inactivated influenza vaccine.

This clonotype turned up a few times. The rearrangement uses TRBV20-1 and TRBJ1-2; perhaps TRBD1 as D (5 bases). V shed 0 bases and J shed 4 bases, with 12 bases lying between them. CDR1 DFQATT and CDR2 SNEGSKA come from the germline V gene (reference sequence). This CDR3 region has 14 residues. CDR3 bases: TGCAGTGCTAGAGATCCAAAAGGGACCTATGGCTACACCTTC. Translation: CSARDPKGTYGYTF.

The chain joins TRBV5-6 to TRBJ2-1, with D perhaps TRBD2 (6 bases). CDR1 and CDR2 (germline): SGHDT, YYEEEE. Trimming left V 6 bases short and J 3 bases short, with 10 bases between. This CDR3 has 13 amino acids. DNA for the CDR3: TGTGCCAGCACGGGGGAGAACTACAATGAGCAGTTCTTC. It encodes CASTGENYNEQFF. Variable domain in full (rest from reference TRBV5-6 and TRBJ2-1): DAGVTQSPTHLIKTRGQQVTLRCSPKSGHDTVSWYQQALGQGPQFIFQYYEEEERQRGNFPDRFSGHQFPNYSSELNVNALLLGDSALYLCASTGENYNEQFFGPGTRLTVL.

This rearrangement joins TRBV14 to TRBJ2-3, with TRBD1 as a possible D gene (5 bases). The germline gives CDR1 SGHDN, CDR2 FVKESK. The CDR3 length is 18 residues. V was shortened by 0 bases and J by 6 bases, with 22 bases between the two germline ends. CDR3 in DNA: TGTGCCAGCAGCCAAGATGTTAGGGGCCGCGCCCCCATGGATACGCAGTATTTT. Its translation is CASSQDVRGRAPMDTQYF.

In nucleotides, the CDR3 is TGCAGTGCTAGCTCTGGGACAGGGGGCGGAAACACCATATATTTT. It yields the protein CSASSGTGGGNTIYF. This chain links TRBV20-1 with TRBJ1-3, with 12 positions matching TRBD1. J lost 4 bases, V lost 3 bases, and 4 bases had no gene match. CDR3 size: 15 residues. CDR1 is DFQATT and CDR2 is SNEGSKA in the germline V gene (reference sequence).

This clonotype was found a few times. The J gene is TRBJ2-1, the V gene TRBV19; D is perhaps TRBD2 (6 bases). Germline loops: CDR1 LNHDA, CDR2 SQIVND (reference sequence). The CDR3 totals 13 residues. V was pared by 6 bases and J by 12 bases, with 18 bases between. CDR3 sequence: CASSLAGPPPQFF. Written as DNA, the CDR3 is TGTGCCAGTAGCCTCGCGGGACCACCACCGCAGTTCTTC.

This clonotype has a handful of counts. The genes are TRBV7-2 and TRBJ2-2; 7 bases are shared with TRBD2. This CDR3 is built from 16 residues. V shed 2 bases, J shed 7 bases, and the junction held 10 bases outside the gene matches. Germline V gene data show CDR1 as SGHTA and CDR2 as FQGNSA. The CDR3 region is CASSLSWERGGGELFF. CDR3 sequence (DNA): TGTGCCAGCAGCTTATCGTGGGAGCGCGGGGGCGGGGAGCTGTTTTTT.